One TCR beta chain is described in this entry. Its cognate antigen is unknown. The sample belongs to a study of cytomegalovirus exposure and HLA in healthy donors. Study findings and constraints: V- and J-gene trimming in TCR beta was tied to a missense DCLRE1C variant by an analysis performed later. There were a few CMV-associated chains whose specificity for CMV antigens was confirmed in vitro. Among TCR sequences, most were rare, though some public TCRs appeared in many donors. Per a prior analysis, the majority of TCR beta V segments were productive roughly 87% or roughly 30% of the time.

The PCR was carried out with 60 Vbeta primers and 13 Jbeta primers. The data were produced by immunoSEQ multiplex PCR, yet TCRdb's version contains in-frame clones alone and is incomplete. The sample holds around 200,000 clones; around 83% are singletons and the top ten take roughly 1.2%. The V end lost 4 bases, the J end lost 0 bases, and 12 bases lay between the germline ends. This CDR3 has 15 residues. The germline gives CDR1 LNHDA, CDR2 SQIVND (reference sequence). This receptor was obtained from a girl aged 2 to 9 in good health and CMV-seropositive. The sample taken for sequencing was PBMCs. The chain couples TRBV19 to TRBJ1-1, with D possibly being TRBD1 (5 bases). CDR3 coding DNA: TGTGCCAGTAGTAGGAACTCAGGGTTGAACACTGAAGCTTTCTTT. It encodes CASSRNSGLNTEAFF.